Below, 14 T cell receptor beta chains from the same sample are listed, as sequenced in a study of metastatic and nonmetastatic thyroid tumors. Among the patients, none had received any treatment before thyroid surgery. TCRdb reprocessed the PCR reads via MiXCR. Found here are under 8,000 clones, roughly 34% of them singletons; the top ten hold about an eighth. Material for sequencing was adjacent normal tissue. The receptors were sampled from a female donor with papillary thyroid cancer or a benign thyroid nodule (not recorded which). Some clones in this sample may be carry-over from other donors' samples.

The rearrangement joins TRBV5-1 to TRBJ1-1; 7 bases are shared with TRBD1. V shed 5 bases and J 3 bases; nucleotides not matched to a gene: 4. Germline CDR1 and CDR2: SGHRS and YFSETQ. The CDR3 is 13 amino acids. The CDR3 DNA reads TGCGCCAGCAGTCCTACAGGGGACACTGAAGCTTTCTTT. This encodes CASSPTGDTEAFF.

The genes are TRBV7-9 and TRBJ1-3; D call uncertain. The V end was cut by 10 bases, the J end by 1 base, with 11 bases between. Germline V lookup: CDR1 SEHNR, CDR2 FQNEAQ (reference sequence). The CDR3 loop spans 13 amino acids. The CDR3 DNA reads TGTGCCACCGGACTCACTTCTGGAAACACCATATATTTT. Amino acids: CATGLTSGNTIYF.

The V call is TRBV7-8, the J call TRBJ1-5, with unresolved D. V was cut by 1 base and J by 4 bases, with 14 bases left in between. The CDR3 length is 16 residues. CDR1 SGHVS and CDR2 FQNEAQ come from the germline V gene. For the CDR3, the DNA is TGTGCCAGCAGCTTAGTAGGGAGAGGGCAAAATCAGCCCCAGCATTTT. Translation: CASSLVGRGQNQPQHF.

This clone was detected many times. CDR3 DNA sequence: TGTGCCAGCTCACCATCTCCGAGACAGGGGGCGCGGGCTCAGCCCCAGCATTTT. As protein: CASSPSPRQGARAQPQHF. The chain joins TRBV18 to TRBJ1-5; 10 nucleotides line up with TRBD1. V gave up 2 bases and J gave up 6 bases; unmatched junction bases: 13. Germline values: CDR1 KGHSH, CDR2 LQKENI. The CDR3 covers 18 residues.

This clone is medium-sized. The chain carries TRBV3-1 and TRBJ1-6; 9 nucleotides match TRBD1. V shed 1 base, J shed 2 bases, and the junction held 6 bases outside the gene matches. From germline, CDR1 is LGHDT and CDR2 YNNKEL (reference sequence). The CDR3 sequence is 18 residues long. CDR3 in amino acids: CASSQVQGAATYNSPLHF. CDR3 DNA sequence: TGTGCCAGCAGCCAAGTACAGGGGGCGGCCACCTATAATTCACCCCTCCACTTT.

This clone was counted a few times. The germline gene is not matched at one end of the junction; a read error may be the cause. The chain carries TRBV27 and TRBJ1-2; 7 nucleotides agree with TRBD1. The CDR3 is 15 residues long. Germline V CDR1 and CDR2: MNHEY, SMNVEV (reference sequence). This CDR3 is CDSSFTPTGSYVNTF. The CDR3 nucleotides are TGTGACAGCAGTTTTACCCCGACAGGGAGCTATGTCAACACCTTC.

This clone counts as medium-sized. The gene calls are TRBV2 and TRBJ1-1; TRBD1 might be the D (5 bases). This CDR3 spans 13 amino acids. Germline CDR1 SNHLY, CDR2 FYNNEI. V was clipped by 7 bases and J by 3 bases, with 12 bases between them. This CDR3 reads CASMRTQDTEAFF. The CDR3 DNA reads TGTGCCAGCATGCGGACACAGGACACTGAAGCTTTCTTT.

This clone was seen only a few times. This chain links TRBV5-6 with TRBJ1-2, with D unclear. CDR3 length: 10 amino acids. CDR1 is SGHDT, CDR2 YYEEEE, per germline. V lost 8 bases to trimming and J lost 4 bases, with 6 bases between them. The CDR3 loop is CASSAYGYTF. CDR3 bases: TGTGCCAGTAGCGCCTATGGCTACACCTTC.

This clone is medium-sized (0.01 to 0.1%). The chain recombines TRBV5-1 with TRBJ2-3; D is possibly TRBD1 (6 bases). The V and J ends lost 0 bases and 0 bases respectively, with 11 bases between them. CDR1 SGHRS and CDR2 YFSETQ come from the germline V gene. The CDR3 totals 16 residues. CDR3 sequence: CASSLGGTTSTDTQYF. The CDR3 bases are TGCGCCAGCAGCTTGGGGGGGACAACTAGCACAGATACGCAGTATTTT.

This sequence joins TRBV20-1 and TRBJ2-7; 7 bases line up with TRBD2. Germline CDR1 DFQATT, CDR2 SNEGSKA (reference sequence). The CDR3 sequence is 15 residues long. V lost 6 bases to trimming and J lost 8 bases; unmatched junction nucleotides: 19. The CDR3 here is CSAIKPMAGVAQQYF. Here the CDR3 DNA reads TGCAGTGCCATAAAGCCCATGGCGGGAGTCGCACAGCAGTACTTC.

This clone has more than one count but fewer than ten. One end of the junction is discordant with germline, which a read error may explain. The chain joins TRBV27 to TRBJ2-3; no clear D. Germline V gene lookup returns CDR1 MNHEY and CDR2 SMNVEV (reference sequence). The CDR3 runs 17 residues. CDR3: CASSLSGIAVCTDMQYF. The CDR3 DNA follows: TGTGCCAGCAGTTTATCTGGGATAGCTGTTTGCACAGATATGCAGTATTTT.

This clone was observed a handful of times. CDR3 loop: CASSYSRTGSTEAFF. DNA for the CDR3: TGTGCCAGCAGTTACTCGCGGACAGGGAGTACTGAAGCTTTCTTT. The chain links TRBV6-2 or TRBV6-3 to TRBJ1-1, with 8 bases aligning to TRBD1. Germline CDR1 is MNHEY and CDR2 is SVGEGT. CDR3 length: 15 amino acids. The V gene end was trimmed by 0 bases and the J gene end by 5 bases; junction bases not matched to a gene: 5.

Comments on this clone: One end of the junction does not line up with germline, which may come from a read error. The gene calls are TRBV15 and TRBJ1-3; D uncertain. This CDR3 contains 13 residues. Germline V CDR1 and CDR2: LNHNV, YYDKDF (reference sequence). The CDR3 loop is CSTSSRVGKTIFF. In DNA, the CDR3 is TGTTCCACCAGCTCCCGAGTTGGAAAGACCATATTTTTT.

The chain is built from TRBV11-2 and TRBJ1-6; D gene unclear. Germline-derived CDR1 and CDR2 are SGHAT and FQNNGV. There are 13 residues in the CDR3. The ends were cut back, 0 bases at V and 10 bases at J, with 7 bases in the middle. The CDR3 DNA reads as TGTGCCAGCAGCTTAGATTTAACCTCACCCCTCCACTTT. Translation: CASSLDLTSPLHF.